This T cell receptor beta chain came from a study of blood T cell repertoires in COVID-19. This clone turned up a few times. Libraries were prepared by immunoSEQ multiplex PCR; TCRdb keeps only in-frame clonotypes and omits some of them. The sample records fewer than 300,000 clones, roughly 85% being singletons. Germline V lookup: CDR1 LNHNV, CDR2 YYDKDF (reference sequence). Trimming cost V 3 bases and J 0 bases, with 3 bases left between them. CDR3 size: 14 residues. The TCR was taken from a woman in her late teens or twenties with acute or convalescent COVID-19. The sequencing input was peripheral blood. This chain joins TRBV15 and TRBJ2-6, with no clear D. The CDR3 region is CATSRSSGANVLTF. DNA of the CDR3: TGTGCCACCAGCAGGAGCTCTGGGGCCAACGTCCTGACTTTC.